The text below deals with one TCR beta chain. The sample is drawn from a study of technical replicates of blood from a handful of donors. TCRdb's copy holds only in-frame clones and misses some; the assay was immunoSEQ multiplex PCR. The sample has approximately 99,000 clones, about 95% seen once. Trimming took 5 bases from V and 3 from J, leaving 8 bases between them. Germline values: CDR1 SGHDT, CDR2 YYEEEE. The CDR3 is 12 residues long. The sequence was collected from a human donor in good health. The specimen sequenced was T cells isolated from PBMCs. The chain uses TRBV5-6 and TRBJ1-2; D remains unclear. The CDR3 DNA follows: TGTGCCAGCAGTTCGGGATACTATGGCTACACCTTC. It specifies CASSSGYYGYTF.